The next 15 T cell receptor beta chains were all read from a single sample in a study of blood T cell repertoires in COVID-19. Only in-frame clones appear in the TCRdb table, and some are missing; sequencing was by immunoSEQ multiplex PCR. The table records approximately 150,000 clones, around 83% of them present only once. Sequenced sample: peripheral blood. The receptors shown here come from a human donor with acute or convalescent COVID-19. The donor label of this sample is uncertain.

The chain uses TRBV11-2 and TRBJ2-5; TRBD2 matches 13 bases. Germline V gene data show CDR1 as SGHAT and CDR2 as FQNNGV. The CDR3 sequence is 17 residues long. With V trimmed by 5 bases and J by 1 base, 7 bases remained unmatched. CDR3 protein: CASSTSGLAGVQETQYF. The CDR3 nucleotides are TGTGCCAGCAGCACTTCTGGACTAGCGGGGGTCCAAGAGACCCAGTACTTC. The full variable domain, its missing parts supplied by reference TRBV11-2 and TRBJ2-5, is EAGVAQSPRYKIIEKRQSVAFWCNPISGHATLYWYQQILGQGPKLLIQFQNNGVVDDSQLPKDRFSAERLKGVDSTLKIQPAKLEDSAVYLCASSTSGLAGVQETQYFGPGTRLLVL.

This clone has ten or more counts. The chain is built from TRBV4-1 and TRBJ2-7; 10 nucleotides align to TRBD2. Germline V CDR1 and CDR2: MGHRA, YSYEKL. V was pared by 5 bases and J by 0 bases, with 1 base of the junction left unmatched. CDR3 length: 14 residues. The CDR3 here is CASSGLAVSYEQYV. CDR3 sequence (DNA): TGCGCCAGCAGCGGACTAGCGGTCTCCTACGAGCAGTACGTC.

This clone was detected once. The rearrangement uses TRBV10-1 and TRBJ1-1, with a weak D call TRBD1 (5 bases). V was trimmed by 8 bases and J by 6 bases, leaving 10 bases between them. In germline, CDR1 is WNHNN, CDR2 SYGVQD (reference sequence). The CDR3 length is 11 residues. CDR3 loop: CASRRGAEAFF. CDR3 in DNA: TGCGCCAGCCGACGGGGGGCTGAAGCTTTCTTT.

The chain employs TRBV7-9 and TRBJ2-5; TRBD2 agrees at 11 bases. Germline V CDR1 and CDR2: SEHNR, FQNEAQ (reference sequence). There are 15 residues in the CDR3. The trim removed 7 bases at V and 6 bases at J, leaving 10 bases unmatched. The CDR3 DNA is TGTGCCAGCACCAAACTAGCGGGGGACGTAAAGACCCAGTACTTC. The encoded protein is CASTKLAGDVKTQYF.

The chain links TRBV18 to TRBJ2-1; TRBD2 agrees at 7 bases. Germline values: CDR1 KGHSH, CDR2 LQKENI. CDR3 length: 15 amino acids. Unmatched junction bases numbered 3, after V lost 2 bases and J lost 2 bases. The CDR3 loop reads CASSPWTRAYNEQFF. In DNA form, the CDR3 reads TGTGCCAGCTCACCATGGACTAGGGCCTACAATGAGCAGTTCTTC.

The chain couples TRBV29-1 to TRBJ2-5; TRBD1 aligns across 7 bases. Losses at the gene ends were 8 bases for V and 2 bases for J; bases not matched to a gene: 8. The germline gives CDR1 SQVTM, CDR2 ANQGSEA. CDR3 size: 13 residues. The chain's CDR3 is CSLTGTDQETQYF. The CDR3 DNA reads TGCAGCCTCACCGGGACAGATCAAGAGACCCAGTACTTC.

Written as DNA, the CDR3 is TGTGCCAGCACCTCCAGGGGCCGAGGAGCAACTAATGAAAAACTGTTTTTT. Its translation: CASTSRGRGATNEKLFF. V and J are TRBV5-5 and TRBJ1-4; tentative D call: TRBD1 (6 bases). The CDR3 length is 17 residues. The germline gives CDR1 SGHKS, CDR2 YYEKEE (reference sequence). V was cut by 6 bases and J by 0 bases, with 18 bases left in between.

This chain links TRBV2 with TRBJ1-6; 9 nucleotides agree with TRBD1. The CDR3 has 15 residues. Germline lookup yields CDR1 SNHLY and CDR2 FYNNEI. Losses at the gene ends were 7 bases for V and 9 bases for J; bases not matched to a gene: 10. CDR3 amino acids: CASTSVGTGISPLHF. As DNA, the CDR3 is TGTGCCAGCACTTCCGTAGGGACAGGGATTTCACCCCTCCACTTT. Filled out from reference TRBV2 and TRBJ1-6, the complete variable domain reads EPEVTQTPSHQVTQMGQEVILRCVPISNHLYFYWYRQILGQKVEFLVSFYNNEISEKSEIFDDQFSVERPDGSNFTLKIRSTKLEDSAMYFCASTSVGTGISPLHFGNGTRLTVT.

The rearrangement joins TRBV5-1 to TRBJ2-6; no definite D call. Germline V gene lookup returns CDR1 SGHRS and CDR2 YFSETQ. V was shortened by 7 bases and J by 0 bases, with 8 bases between the two germline ends. This CDR3 is built from 14 residues. The CDR3 protein is CASGQASGANVLTF. In DNA form, the CDR3 reads TGCGCCAGCGGGCAGGCCTCTGGGGCCAACGTCCTGACTTTC.

V usage is TRBV7-8 and J usage is TRBJ2-1, with 8 bases that match TRBD2. The length of the CDR3 is 16 residues. V trimming: 5 bases; J trimming: 6 bases; junction bases outside the gene matches: 12. Per germline, CDR1 SGHVS and CDR2 FQNEAQ. This CDR3 is CASSTGTRGGSNEQFF. DNA for the CDR3: TGTGCCAGCAGCACCGGGACTAGAGGCGGTTCCAATGAGCAGTTCTTC.

The genes are TRBV14 and TRBJ2-2, with 10 bases matching TRBD1. Per germline, CDR1 SGHDN and CDR2 FVKESK. CDR3 size: 16 residues. The J segment lost 4 bases and the V segment lost 1 base, leaving 3 bases of the junction unmatched. CDR3 region: CASSQGQGARTGELFF. In DNA form, the CDR3 reads TGTGCCAGCAGCCAAGGACAGGGGGCGCGCACCGGGGAGCTGTTTTTT.

The CDR3 loop is CASSSKTDPGELFF. CDR3 DNA sequence: TGTGCCAGCAGCTCAAAGACTGATCCCGGGGAGCTGTTTTTT. J is TRBJ2-2 and V is TRBV5-4; D is undetermined. V gave up 3 bases and J gave up 6 bases, with 12 bases separating them. CDR3 length: 14 residues. From germline, CDR1 is SGHNT and CDR2 YYREEE (reference sequence).

The J gene is TRBJ1-1, the V gene TRBV4-3; the match to TRBD1 covers 10 bases. CDR1 LGHNA and CDR2 YSLEER come from the germline V gene. The CDR3 length is 18 residues. With V trimmed by 0 bases and J by 6 bases, 13 bases remained unmatched. The CDR3 region is CASSQDKWSIGTGAEAFF. Written as DNA, the CDR3 is TGCGCCAGCAGCCAAGATAAGTGGTCGATTGGGACAGGGGCTGAAGCTTTCTTT.

This clone came up a few times. The rearrangement joins TRBV7-2 to TRBJ1-5; 8 bases agree with TRBD1. CDR3 length equals 16 residues. CDR1 and CDR2 (germline): SGHTA, FQGNSA. The junction had 8 bases not matched to a gene; V was cut back by 4 bases and J by 3 bases. CDR3 in amino acids: CASSSGQGYANQPQHF. The DNA for the CDR3 is TGTGCCAGCAGCTCTGGACAGGGTTATGCCAATCAGCCCCAGCATTTT.

The genes are TRBV27 and TRBJ1-6; 8 nucleotides line up with TRBD1. Germline V CDR1 and CDR2: MNHEY, SMNVEV (reference sequence). The trim removed 5 bases at V and 6 bases at J, leaving 6 bases unmatched. This CDR3 comprises 15 residues. The CDR3 sequence: CASSPRDRPNSPLHF. CDR3 bases: TGTGCCAGCAGTCCCCGGGACAGGCCTAATTCACCCCTCCACTTT.